The clone carrying this TCR beta chain has at least ten counts. This entry comes from a study of glioma-infiltrating T cells. TCR alpha and beta CDR3 regions were amplified from RNA using iRepertoire nested multiplex PCR. Input was roughly 85-450 ng of tissue mRNA or PBMC total RNA. TCRdb independently ran MiXCR on the multiplex PCR reads; one entry per CDR3 protein. The repertoire holds around 120,000 distinct CDR3 sequences, about 25% seen once, with over 25% in the top ten. Germline assignment: CDR1 LNHNV and CDR2 YYDKDF (reference sequence). The length of the CDR3 is 15 residues. Trimming stripped 0 bases from V and 9 bases from J, with 17 bases between.

The sequence was obtained from a human donor with low-grade glioma or glioblastoma, undergoing nonglioma brain surgery, or in good health (not recorded which). The chain recombines TRBV15 with TRBJ2-5; D is ambiguous. Sequenced material: glioma tissue, nonneoplastic brain tissue, or PBMCs (not recorded which). The CDR3 DNA reads TGTGCCACCAGCAGAGATATGTCTCCCGGGTCGGCCCAGTACTTC. Translating gives CATSRDMSPGSAQYF.